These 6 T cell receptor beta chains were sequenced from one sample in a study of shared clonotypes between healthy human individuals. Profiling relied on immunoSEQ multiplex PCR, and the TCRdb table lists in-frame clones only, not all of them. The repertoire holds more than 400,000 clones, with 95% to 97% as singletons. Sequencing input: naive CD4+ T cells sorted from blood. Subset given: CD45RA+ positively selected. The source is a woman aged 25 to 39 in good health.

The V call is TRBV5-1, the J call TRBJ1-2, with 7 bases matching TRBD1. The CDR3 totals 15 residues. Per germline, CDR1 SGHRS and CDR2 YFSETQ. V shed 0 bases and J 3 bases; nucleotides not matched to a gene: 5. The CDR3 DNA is TGCGCCAGCAGCTTGGGAGCACAGGGGTACTATGGCTACACCTTC. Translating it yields CASSLGAQGYYGYTF.

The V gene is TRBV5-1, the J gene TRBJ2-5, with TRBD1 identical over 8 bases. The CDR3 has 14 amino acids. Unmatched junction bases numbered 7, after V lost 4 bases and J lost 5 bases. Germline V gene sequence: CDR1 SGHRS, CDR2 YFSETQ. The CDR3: CASSPRTGWETQYF. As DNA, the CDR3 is TGCGCCAGCAGCCCCAGGACAGGGTGGGAGACCCAGTACTTC.

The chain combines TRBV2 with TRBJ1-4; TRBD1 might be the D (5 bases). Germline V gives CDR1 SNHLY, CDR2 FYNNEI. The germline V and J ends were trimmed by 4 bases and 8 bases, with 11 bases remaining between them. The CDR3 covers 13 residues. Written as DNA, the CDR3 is TGTGCCAGCAGTGGGGGGATCGGGGAAAAACTGTTTTTT. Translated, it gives CASSGGIGEKLFF.

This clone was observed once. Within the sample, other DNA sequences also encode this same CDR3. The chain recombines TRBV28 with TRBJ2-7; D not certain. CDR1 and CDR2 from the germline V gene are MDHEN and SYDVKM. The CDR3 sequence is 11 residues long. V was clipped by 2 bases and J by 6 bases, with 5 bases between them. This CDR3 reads CASSLVGEQYF. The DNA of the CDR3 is TGTGCCAGCAGTTTAGTGGGCGAGCAGTACTTC.

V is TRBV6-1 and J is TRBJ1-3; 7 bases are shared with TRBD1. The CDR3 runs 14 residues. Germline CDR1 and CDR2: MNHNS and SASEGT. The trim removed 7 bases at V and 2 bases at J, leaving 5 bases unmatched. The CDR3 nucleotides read TGTGCCAGCAACAGGGGAGGCCCTGGAAACACCATATATTTT. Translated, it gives CASNRGGPGNTIYF.

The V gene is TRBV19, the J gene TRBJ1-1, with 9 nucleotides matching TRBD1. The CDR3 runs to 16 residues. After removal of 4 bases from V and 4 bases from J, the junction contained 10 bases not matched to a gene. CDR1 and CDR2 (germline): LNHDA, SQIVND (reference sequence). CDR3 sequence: CASSRGQGRGGTEAFF. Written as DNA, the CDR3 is TGTGCCAGTAGTAGGGGACAGGGTAGAGGCGGCACTGAAGCTTTCTTT. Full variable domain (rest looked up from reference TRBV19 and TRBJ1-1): DGGITQSPKYLFRKEGQNVTLSCEQNLNHDAMYWYRQDPGQGLRLIYYSQIVNDFQKGDIAEGYSVSREKKESFPLTVTSAQKNPTAFYLCASSRGQGRGGTEAFFGQGTRLTVV.